This T cell receptor beta chain was observed in a study of blood T cell repertoires in COVID-19. Germline V gives CDR1 MDHEN, CDR2 SYDVKM. The CDR3 is 15 amino acids. The V and J ends lost 0 bases and 5 bases respectively, with 10 bases between them. TCRdb keeps only in-frame clones here, not all; method: immunoSEQ multiplex PCR. The sample carries 350,000 to 400,000 clones, about 90% recorded once. The TCR comes from a woman under 40 with COVID-19, enrolled during active disease. The material sequenced was peripheral blood. The V call is TRBV28, the J call TRBJ2-2; no reliable D call. CDR3 amino acids: CASSLWLSSTGELFF. CDR3 sequence (DNA): TGTGCCAGCAGTTTATGGCTATCGTCGACCGGGGAGCTGTTTTTT.